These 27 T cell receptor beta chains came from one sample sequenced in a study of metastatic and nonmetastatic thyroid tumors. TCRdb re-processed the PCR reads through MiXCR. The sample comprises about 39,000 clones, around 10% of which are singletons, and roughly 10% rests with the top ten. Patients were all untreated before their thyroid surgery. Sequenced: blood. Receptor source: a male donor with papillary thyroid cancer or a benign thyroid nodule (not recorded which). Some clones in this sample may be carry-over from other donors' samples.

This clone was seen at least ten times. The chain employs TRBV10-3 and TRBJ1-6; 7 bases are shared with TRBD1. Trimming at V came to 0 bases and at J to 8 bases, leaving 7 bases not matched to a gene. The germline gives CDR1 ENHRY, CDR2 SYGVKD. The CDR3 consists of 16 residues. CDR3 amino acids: CAISESRTGRDSPLHF. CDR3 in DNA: TGTGCCATCAGTGAGTCAAGGACAGGTCGGGATTCACCCCTCCACTTT.

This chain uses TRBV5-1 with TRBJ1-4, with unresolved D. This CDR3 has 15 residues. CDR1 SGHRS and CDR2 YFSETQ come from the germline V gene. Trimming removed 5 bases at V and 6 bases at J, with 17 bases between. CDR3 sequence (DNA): TGCGCCAGCAGGCGGCGGGTAGAGGAGGATGAAAAACTGTTTTTT. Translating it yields CASRRRVEEDEKLFF.

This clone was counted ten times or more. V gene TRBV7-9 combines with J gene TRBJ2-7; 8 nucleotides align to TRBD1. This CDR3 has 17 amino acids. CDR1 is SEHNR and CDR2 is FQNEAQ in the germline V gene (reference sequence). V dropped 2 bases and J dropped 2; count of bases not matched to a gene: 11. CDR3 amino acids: CASSLSLRTGQAYEQYF. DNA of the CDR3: TGTGCCAGCAGCTTATCCCTTCGGACAGGGCAAGCCTACGAGCAGTACTTC. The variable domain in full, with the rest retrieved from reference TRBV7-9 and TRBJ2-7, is DTGVSQNPRHKITKRGQNVTFRCDPISEHNRLYWYRQTLGQGPEFLTYFQNEAQLEKSRLLSDRFSAERPKGSFSTLEIQRTEQGDSAMYLCASSLSLRTGQAYEQYFGPGTRLTVT.

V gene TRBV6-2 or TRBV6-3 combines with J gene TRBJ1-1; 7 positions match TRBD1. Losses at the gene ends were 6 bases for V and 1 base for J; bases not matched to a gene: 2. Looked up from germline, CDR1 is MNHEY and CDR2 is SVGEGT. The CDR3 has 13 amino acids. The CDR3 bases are TGTGCCAGCAGGACAGGGCCGAACACTGAAGCTTTCTTT. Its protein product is CASRTGPNTEAFF.

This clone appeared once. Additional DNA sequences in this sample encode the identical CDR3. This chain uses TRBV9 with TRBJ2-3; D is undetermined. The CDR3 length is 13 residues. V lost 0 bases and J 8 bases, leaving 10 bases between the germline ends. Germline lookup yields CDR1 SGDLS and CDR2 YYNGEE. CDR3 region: CASSVAHGSTQYF. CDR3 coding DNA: TGTGCCAGCAGCGTAGCACATGGAAGTACGCAGTATTTT.

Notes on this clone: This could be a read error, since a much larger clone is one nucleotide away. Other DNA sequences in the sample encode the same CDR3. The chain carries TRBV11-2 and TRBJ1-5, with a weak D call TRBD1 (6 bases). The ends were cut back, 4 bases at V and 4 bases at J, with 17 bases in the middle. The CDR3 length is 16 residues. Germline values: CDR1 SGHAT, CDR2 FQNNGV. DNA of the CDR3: TGTGCCAGCAGCTCGTTCTCCGGGACACAAAATCAGCCCCAGCATTTT. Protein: CASSSFSGTQNQPQHF. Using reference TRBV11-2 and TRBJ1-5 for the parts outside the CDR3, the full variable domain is EAGVAQSPRYKIIEKRQSVAFWCNPISGHATLYWYQQILGQGPKLLIQFQNNGVVDDSQLPKDRFSAERLKGVDSTLKIQPAKLEDSAVYLCASSSFSGTQNQPQHFGDGTRLSIL.

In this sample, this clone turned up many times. CDR3 coding DNA: TGTGCCAGCAGCGTAGGAGGGAACTGGGCAGGGGGAGTCACAGATACGCAGTATTTT. This gives the protein CASSVGGNWAGGVTDTQYF. The rearrangement uses TRBV9 and TRBJ2-3; TRBD1 matches 7 bases. The CDR3 totals 19 residues. Per the germline V gene, CDR1 is SGDLS and CDR2 is YYNGEE. With V trimmed by 0 bases and J by 2 bases, 15 bases remained unmatched.

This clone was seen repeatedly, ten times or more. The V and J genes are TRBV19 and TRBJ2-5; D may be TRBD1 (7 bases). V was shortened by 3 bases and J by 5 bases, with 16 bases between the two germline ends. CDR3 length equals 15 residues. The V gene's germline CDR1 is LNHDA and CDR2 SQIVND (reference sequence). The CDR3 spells CASSITPTGRETQYF. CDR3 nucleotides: TGTGCCAGTAGTATCACCCCGACAGGGAGGGAGACCCAGTACTTC.

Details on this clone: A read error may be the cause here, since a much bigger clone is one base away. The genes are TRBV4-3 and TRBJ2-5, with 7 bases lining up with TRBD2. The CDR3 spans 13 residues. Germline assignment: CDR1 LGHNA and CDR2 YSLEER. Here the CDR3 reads CAGSSRGGWTQYF. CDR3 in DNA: TGCGCCGGCAGCTCAAGGGGAGGGTGGACCCAGTACTTC.

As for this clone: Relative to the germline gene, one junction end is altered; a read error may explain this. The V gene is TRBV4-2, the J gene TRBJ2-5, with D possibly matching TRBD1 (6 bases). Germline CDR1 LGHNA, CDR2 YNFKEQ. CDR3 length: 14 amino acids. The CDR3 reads CASSQEGVQETQYF. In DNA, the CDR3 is TGTGCCAGCAGTCAAGAGGGGGTCCAAGAGACCCAGTACTTC.

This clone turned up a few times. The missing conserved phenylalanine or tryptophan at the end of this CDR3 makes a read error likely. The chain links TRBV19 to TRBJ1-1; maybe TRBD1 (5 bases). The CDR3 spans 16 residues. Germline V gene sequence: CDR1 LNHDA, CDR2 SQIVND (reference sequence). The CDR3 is CSSSIDPGHMNTEAFL. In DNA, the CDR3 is TGTTCCAGTAGTATAGATCCTGGACATATGAACACTGAAGCTTTCCTT.

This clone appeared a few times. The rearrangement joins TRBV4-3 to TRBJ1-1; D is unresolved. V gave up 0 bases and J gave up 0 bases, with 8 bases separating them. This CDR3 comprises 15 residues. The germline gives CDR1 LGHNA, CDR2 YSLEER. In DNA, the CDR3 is TGCGCCAGCAGCCAAGAATTCGATATGAACACTGAAGCTTTCTTT. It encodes CASSQEFDMNTEAFF.

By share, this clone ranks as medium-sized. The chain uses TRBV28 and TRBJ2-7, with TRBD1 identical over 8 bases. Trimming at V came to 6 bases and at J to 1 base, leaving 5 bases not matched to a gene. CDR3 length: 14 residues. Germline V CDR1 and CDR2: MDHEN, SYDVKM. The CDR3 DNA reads TGTGCCAGCAGGGACAGGGCGGTTTCCTACGAGCAGTACTTC. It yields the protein CASRDRAVSYEQYF.

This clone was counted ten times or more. The CDR3 loop reads CSAPDRVGNTIYF. CDR3 coding DNA: TGCAGTGCTCCTGACAGAGTAGGAAACACCATATATTTT. This sequence joins TRBV20-1 and TRBJ1-3; D perhaps matches TRBD1 (5 bases). Between the trimmed V and J ends, which lost 5 bases and 4 bases, there was a span of 12 bases. Germline V gene data show CDR1 as DFQATT and CDR2 as SNEGSKA (reference sequence). The CDR3 covers 13 residues.

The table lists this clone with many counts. CDR3 residues: CAWRARGQGPYNEQFF. DNA of the CDR3: TGTGCCTGGAGGGCTCGGGGACAGGGACCCTACAATGAGCAGTTCTTC. This chain connects TRBV30 to TRBJ2-1; the match to TRBD1 covers 9 bases. The CDR3 contains 16 residues. Germline V CDR1 and CDR2: GTSNPN, SVGIG (reference sequence). The trim removed 3 bases at V and 2 bases at J, leaving 8 bases unmatched.

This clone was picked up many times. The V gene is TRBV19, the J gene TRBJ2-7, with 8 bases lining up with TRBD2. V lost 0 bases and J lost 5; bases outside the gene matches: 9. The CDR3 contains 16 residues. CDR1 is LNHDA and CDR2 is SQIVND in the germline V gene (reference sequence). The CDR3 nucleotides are TGTGCCAGTAGTATAGAGAGCGGGAGAGCAGGAGACGAGCAGTACTTC. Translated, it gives CASSIESGRAGDEQYF.

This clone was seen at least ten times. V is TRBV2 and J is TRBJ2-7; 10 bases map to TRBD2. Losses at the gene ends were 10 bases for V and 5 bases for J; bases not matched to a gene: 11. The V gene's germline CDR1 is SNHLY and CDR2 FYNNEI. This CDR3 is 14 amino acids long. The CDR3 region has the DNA TGTGCCACTCTGCGGGCTAGCGGGGGCAACGAGCAGTACTTC. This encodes CATLRASGGNEQYF.

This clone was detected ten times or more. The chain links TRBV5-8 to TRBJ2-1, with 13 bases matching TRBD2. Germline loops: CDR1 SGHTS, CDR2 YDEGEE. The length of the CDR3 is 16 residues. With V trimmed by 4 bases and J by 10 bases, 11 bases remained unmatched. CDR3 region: CASSQRTSGRGGEQFF. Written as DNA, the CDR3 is TGTGCCAGCAGCCAACGGACTAGCGGGAGAGGAGGCGAGCAGTTCTTC.

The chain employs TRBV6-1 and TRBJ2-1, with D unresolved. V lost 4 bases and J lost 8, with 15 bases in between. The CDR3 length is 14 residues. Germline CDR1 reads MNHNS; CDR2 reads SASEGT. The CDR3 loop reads CASSGEASLDEQFF. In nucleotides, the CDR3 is TGTGCCAGCAGTGGAGAAGCCAGTTTGGATGAGCAGTTCTTC.

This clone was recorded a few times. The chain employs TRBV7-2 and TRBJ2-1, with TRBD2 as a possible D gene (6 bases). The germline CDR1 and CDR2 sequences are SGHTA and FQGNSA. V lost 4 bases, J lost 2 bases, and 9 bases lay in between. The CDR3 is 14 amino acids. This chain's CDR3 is CASSWRGTYNEQFF. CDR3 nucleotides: TGTGCCAGCAGCTGGAGGGGAACCTACAATGAGCAGTTCTTC.

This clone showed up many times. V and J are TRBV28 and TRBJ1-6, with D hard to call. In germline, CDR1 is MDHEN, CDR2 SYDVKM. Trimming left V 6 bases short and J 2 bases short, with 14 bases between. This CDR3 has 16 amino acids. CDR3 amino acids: CASSTLGQTYNSPLHF. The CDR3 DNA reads TGTGCCAGCAGCACCTTAGGGCAGACCTATAATTCACCCCTCCACTTT.

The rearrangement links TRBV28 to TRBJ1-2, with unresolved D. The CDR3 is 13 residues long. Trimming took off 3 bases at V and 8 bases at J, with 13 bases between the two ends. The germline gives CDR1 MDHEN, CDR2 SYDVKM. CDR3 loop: CASSFLTSRGYTF. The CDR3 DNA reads TGTGCCAGCAGTTTCCTTACAAGTAGGGGCTACACCTTC.

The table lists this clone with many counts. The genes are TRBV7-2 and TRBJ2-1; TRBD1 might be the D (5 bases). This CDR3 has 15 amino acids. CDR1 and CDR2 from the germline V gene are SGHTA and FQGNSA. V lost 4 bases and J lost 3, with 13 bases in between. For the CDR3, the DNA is TGTGCCAGCAGCTCCCCGACAGTTAACTACAATGAGCAGTTCTTC. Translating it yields CASSSPTVNYNEQFF. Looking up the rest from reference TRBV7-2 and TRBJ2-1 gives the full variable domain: GAGVSQSPSNKVTEKGKDVELRCDPISGHTALYWYRQSLGQGLEFLIYFQGNSAPDKSGLPSDRFSAERTGGSVSTLTIQRTQQEDSAVYLCASSSPTVNYNEQFFGPGTRLTVL.

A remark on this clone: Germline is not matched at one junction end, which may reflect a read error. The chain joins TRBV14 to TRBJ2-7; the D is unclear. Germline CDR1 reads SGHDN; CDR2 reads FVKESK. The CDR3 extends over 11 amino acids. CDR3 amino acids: CASGQVGRQYF. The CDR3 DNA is TGTGCCAGCGGCCAAGTAGGCAGACAGTACTTC.

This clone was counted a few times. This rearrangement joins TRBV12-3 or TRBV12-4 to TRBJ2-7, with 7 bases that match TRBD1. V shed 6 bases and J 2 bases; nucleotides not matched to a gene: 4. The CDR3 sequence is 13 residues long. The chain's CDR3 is CASSRQGPYEQYF. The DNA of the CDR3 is TGTGCCAGCAGCCGACAGGGCCCCTACGAGCAGTACTTC.

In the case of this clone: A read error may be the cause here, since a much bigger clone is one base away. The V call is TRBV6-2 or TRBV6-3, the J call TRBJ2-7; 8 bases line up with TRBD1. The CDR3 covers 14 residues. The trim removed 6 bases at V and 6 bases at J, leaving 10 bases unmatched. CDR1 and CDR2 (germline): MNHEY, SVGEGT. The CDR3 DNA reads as TGTGCCAGCAGCCCCGTGACAGGGGTCGTCGAGCAGTACTTC. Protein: CASSPVTGVVEQYF.

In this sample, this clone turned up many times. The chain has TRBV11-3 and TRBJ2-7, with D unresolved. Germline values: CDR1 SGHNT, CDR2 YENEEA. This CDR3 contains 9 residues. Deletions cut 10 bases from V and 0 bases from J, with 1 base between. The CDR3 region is CANSYEQYF. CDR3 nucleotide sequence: TGTGCCAACTCCTACGAGCAGTACTTC. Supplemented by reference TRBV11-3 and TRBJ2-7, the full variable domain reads EAGVVQSPRYKIIEKKQPVAFWCNPISGHNTLYWYLQNLGQGPELLIRYENEEAVDDSQLPKDRFSAERLKGVDSTLKIQPAELGDSAVYLCANSYEQYFGPGTRLTVT.